The T cell receptor (beta chain) under discussion was sequenced for a study of control samples from healthy donors and cancer patients (dated by TCRdb to 2018 to 2021). The library came from the immunoSEQ multiplex PCR assay. Not all clones reach the TCRdb copy of this immuneACCESS table, which keeps in-frame sequences only. Checked studies attribute under half of the gap to unresolved V genes and leave the rest unexplained. Within this sample are just under 80,000 clones, with about 90% of them counted one time only. 1.5% to 2% of the sample is held by the ten biggest clonotypes. The CDR3 runs 16 amino acids, cysteine and phenylalanine included. The kept DNA is CDR3 alone, 48 bases in frame from the first base. Based on the germline V gene (reference sequence), the CDR1 and CDR2 sequences are GTSNPN and SVGIG. Cut back by 3 bases and 7 bases, the V and J ends lie 24 bases apart. Of note for this clone: What antigen it recognizes has not been identified. No base quality information exists; no much larger clone differs at one position.

This clonotype was obtained from a woman aged 55-75 years with head and neck cancer. The chain links TRBV30 with TRBJ1-2; the D gene assignment is ambiguous. The sample was PBMCs. The nucleotide sequence reads TGTGCCTGGAGAACCACCCGGAGGGTAGGAGGCCTTGGCTACACCTTC. The resulting protein is CAWRTTRRVGGLGYTF. Beyond the CDR3, the reference TRBV30 and TRBJ1-2 genes provide the residues; the full variable domain reads: SQTIHQWPATLVQPVGSPLSLECTVEGTSNPNLYWYRQAAGRGLQLLFYSVGIGQISSEVPQNLSASRPQDRQFILSSKKLLLSDSGFYLCAWRTTRRVGGLGYTFGSGTRLTVV.